This TCR beta chain was retrieved from a study of T cell responses to AZD1222 COVID-19 vaccine. Study in general: Pooled together were second doses at about 4 or about 12 weeks. Study-wide points: Spike-specific TCR breadth and depth were elevated following two AZD1222 doses. The reported proportion of spike-specific TCRs targeting unmutated variant regions was nearly half.

Data came from immunoSEQ multiplex PCR; TCRdb stores just in-frame clones and leaves some out. The table lists 100,000 or so clones, roughly 88% of them singletons. CDR3 length: 14 residues. Trimming shortened V by 7 bases and J by 1 base, and 14 bases separated the two germline ends. Germline lookup yields CDR1 LNHDA and CDR2 SQIVND (reference sequence). Concerning this clone: Its specificity is unknown.

The chain combines TRBV19 with TRBJ2-7; possibly TRBD2 for D (6 bases). This TCR was recovered from an adult in good health. Sequenced here: peripheral blood, sampled on day 0 of AZD1222 vaccination. CDR3 DNA: TGTGCCAGTAATGGCGGGGTCAATTCCTACGAGCAGTACTTC. This gives the protein CASNGGVNSYEQYF.